In this sample, the clone carrying this TCR beta chain turned up a few times. Its target is not known. The data derive from a study of T cell repertoires in cytomegalovirus infection. The CDR3 runs 13 residues. Trimming took 5 bases from V and 4 from J, leaving 11 bases between them. Germline V gene data show CDR1 as SGHAT and CDR2 as FQDESV (reference sequence). TCRdb used MiXCR to reprocess the reads, holding one entry per CDR3 protein. The sample lists about 740,000 distinct CDR3 sequences, roughly 30% seen once, with 15% to 20% in the top ten. Study conclusions and caveats: What dominated the ex vivo response were HLA-C-restricted CMV-specific TCR beta clonotypes.

Sequenced here: cultured PBMCs, sampled from culture after CMV antigen stimulation. V usage is TRBV11-1 and J usage is TRBJ1-1; no reliable D call. The clonotype originates from a human donor in good health (CMV status not recorded). Some clones in this sample may be carry-over from other donors' samples. The CDR3 bases are TGTGCCAGCAGCGCCGGGATTGGCACTGAAGCTTTCTTT. This gives the protein CASSAGIGTEAFF.